This entry features one T cell receptor beta chain sequence. There are 17 residues in the CDR3. Per germline, CDR1 SEHNR and CDR2 FQNEAQ (reference sequence). V shed 4 bases and J 1 base; nucleotides not matched to a gene: 5. This sample was included in a study of blood T cells in healthy people across ages. Study background: About one barcoded beta molecule per two T cells was captured by template switching.

Sample-barcoded 5' priming and a J-beta primer mix drove a second PCR of roughly 6 to 12 cycles. From the 5' RACE reads, TCRdb called clonotypes with MiXCR, one entry per CDR3 protein. The sample contains over a million distinct CDR3 sequences, 40% to 50% of which appear only once. The sample taken for sequencing was blood. This receptor was obtained from a young woman in good health. The rearrangement links TRBV7-9 to TRBJ2-6; 9 bases are shared with TRBD1. CDR3 region: CASSSGQGLSGANVLTF. The CDR3 bases are TGTGCCAGCAGCTCGGGACAGGGACTATCTGGGGCCAACGTCCTGACTTTC.